One and the same sample provided the 21 T cell receptor beta chains below, sequenced in a study of blood T cell repertoires in COVID-19. Profiling relied on immunoSEQ multiplex PCR, and the TCRdb table lists in-frame clones only, not all of them. In the table there are over 200,000 clones, 70% to 85% of which are singletons. What was sequenced was PBMCs or T cells enriched from blood (not recorded which). The receptors were gathered from a man aged 40-49 years who had recovered from COVID-19.

This chain uses TRBV4-1 with TRBJ2-7; D may be TRBD2 (5 bases). Germline CDR1 MGHRA, CDR2 YSYEKL. This CDR3 comprises 15 residues. Trimming left V 1 base short and J 5 bases short, with 15 bases between. CDR3 nucleotides: TGCGCCAGCAGCCAAGTCGAAACAGCGGACCACGAGCAGTACTTC. Translating it yields CASSQVETADHEQYF.

J is TRBJ1-2 and V is TRBV27; D is perhaps TRBD1 (6 bases). CDR1 MNHEY and CDR2 SMNVEV come from the germline V gene (reference sequence). This CDR3 region has 14 residues. With 4 bases removed from V and 8 bases from J, the gap between germline ends came to 17 bases. The DNA of the CDR3 is TGTGCCAGCAGTTCATCGTGGGGGGGGCAAGGCTACACCTTC. It is translated as CASSSSWGGQGYTF.

As regards this clone: A read error may be the cause here, since a much bigger clone is one base away. The J gene is TRBJ1-1, the V gene TRBV2; 10 bases line up with TRBD1. Germline values: CDR1 SNHLY, CDR2 FYNNEI. The CDR3 has 14 residues. Unmatched junction bases numbered 4, after V lost 6 bases and J lost 3 bases. The CDR3 DNA follows: TGTGCCAGCAGCACCGGGACAGGGGACACTGAAGCTTTCTTT. Amino acids: CASSTGTGDTEAFF.

The V and J genes are TRBV29-1 and TRBJ1-1, with D maybe TRBD1 (5 bases). The CDR3 has 13 amino acids. Deletions cut 4 bases from V and 4 bases from J, with 13 bases between. Germline loops: CDR1 SQVTM, CDR2 ANQGSEA. CDR3 sequence reads: CSVGGRVGTEAFF. CDR3 sequence (DNA): TGCAGCGTTGGTGGCAGGGTAGGCACTGAAGCTTTCTTT.

This chain uses TRBV7-9 with TRBJ1-5; D gene ambiguous. V shed 0 bases and J shed 0 bases, with 9 bases lying between them. The CDR3 has 16 residues. Per germline, CDR1 SEHNR and CDR2 FQNEAQ (reference sequence). The CDR3 DNA reads TGTGCCAGCAGCTTAGCAGGAGTCAATAGCAATCAGCCCCAGCATTTT. This translates into CASSLAGVNSNQPQHF. Using reference TRBV7-9 and TRBJ1-5 for the parts outside the CDR3, the full variable domain is DTGVSQNPRHKITKRGQNVTFRCDPISEHNRLYWYRQTLGQGPEFLTYFQNEAQLEKSRLLSDRFSAERPKGSFSTLEIQRTEQGDSAMYLCASSLAGVNSNQPQHFGDGTRLSIL.

The V and J genes are TRBV5-1 and TRBJ2-7; D not certain. Germline CDR1 reads SGHRS; CDR2 reads YFSETQ. The CDR3 totals 12 residues. V was trimmed by 5 bases and J by 3 bases, leaving 9 bases between them. CDR3 sequence reads: CASRETLYEQYF. Written as DNA, the CDR3 is TGCGCCAGCAGAGAGACACTCTACGAGCAGTACTTC.

This chain joins TRBV5-8 and TRBJ1-2, with TRBD1 identical over 7 bases. The length of the CDR3 is 13 residues. The J segment lost 2 bases and the V segment lost 4 bases, leaving 2 bases of the junction unmatched. CDR1 is SGHTS, CDR2 YDEGEE, per germline. CDR3 region: CASSMTGNYGYTF. In DNA form, the CDR3 reads TGTGCCAGCAGCATGACAGGGAACTATGGCTACACCTTC.

This rearrangement joins TRBV19 to TRBJ1-3; D not certain. V shed 9 bases and J shed 3 bases, with 12 bases lying between them. Germline values: CDR1 LNHDA, CDR2 SQIVND (reference sequence). CDR3 length: 13 amino acids. The CDR3 DNA reads TGTGCCAGCTCCTCCGAGGGTGGAAACACCATATATTTT. Its protein is CASSSEGGNTIYF.

This sequence joins TRBV19 and TRBJ2-1, with 9 bases lining up with TRBD1. CDR3 size: 13 residues. With 8 bases clipped from V and 8 bases from J, the junction kept 7 bases outside the gene matches. Germline CDR1 and CDR2: LNHDA and SQIVND (reference sequence). The CDR3 reads CASADRGVDEQFF. The CDR3 nucleotides read TGTGCCAGTGCCGACAGGGGGGTTGATGAGCAGTTCTTC.

This chain uses TRBV5-5 with TRBJ1-2; maybe TRBD1 (6 bases). V was shortened by 4 bases and J by 0 bases, with 16 bases between the two germline ends. From germline, CDR1 is SGHKS and CDR2 YYEKEE (reference sequence). The CDR3 covers 16 residues. In DNA, the CDR3 is TGTGCCAGCAGCACCCCAGCGGGGGGCACTAACTATGGCTACACCTTC. Its protein is CASSTPAGGTNYGYTF.

This chain links TRBV5-1 with TRBJ2-1; the match to TRBD2 covers 11 bases. The CDR3 runs to 15 residues. Germline V CDR1 and CDR2: SGHRS, YFSETQ. V was clipped by 3 bases and J by 3 bases; unmatched bases: 2. The CDR3 nucleotides read TGCGCCAGCAGCTCTGGGACTAGCGGCTACAATGAGCAGTTCTTC. The encoded protein is CASSSGTSGYNEQFF.

This chain connects TRBV27 to TRBJ2-7; D gene uncertain. The CDR3 covers 15 residues. V lost 5 bases and J lost 0, with 14 bases in between. Germline V gene lookup returns CDR1 MNHEY and CDR2 SMNVEV (reference sequence). The CDR3 reads CASSHRAESSYEQYF. In DNA, the CDR3 is TGTGCCAGCAGTCACCGAGCCGAGAGCTCCTACGAGCAGTACTTC.

The CDR3, as DNA: TGCAGTGCTAGTGGAGGCTATGGCTACACCTTC. Amino acids: CSASGGYGYTF. V gene TRBV20-1 combines with J gene TRBJ1-2; D ambiguous. Looked up from germline, CDR1 is DFQATT and CDR2 is SNEGSKA (reference sequence). CDR3 length equals 11 residues. With 3 bases removed from V and 4 bases from J, the gap between germline ends came to 6 bases.

This chain links TRBV7-3 with TRBJ2-1; 10 positions match TRBD1. Germline assignment: CDR1 SGHTA and CDR2 FQGTGA. Trimming took 6 bases from V and 8 from J; bases not matched to a gene: 10. CDR3 size: 15 residues. The chain's CDR3 is CASRLTGGAGDEQFF. Written as DNA, the CDR3 is TGTGCCAGCAGGTTGACAGGGGGCGCGGGGGATGAGCAGTTCTTC. Using reference TRBV7-3 and TRBJ2-1 for the parts outside the CDR3, the full variable domain is GAGVSQTPSNKVTEKGKYVELRCDPISGHTALYWYRQSLGQGPEFLIYFQGTGAADDSGLPNDRFFAVRPEGSVSTLKIQRTERGDSAVYLCASRLTGGAGDEQFFGPGTRLTVL.

Only a few counts were recorded for this clone. The chain couples TRBV12-3 or TRBV12-4 to TRBJ1-2; 8 positions match TRBD1. With 7 bases clipped from V and 6 bases from J, the junction kept 4 bases outside the gene matches. The CDR3 has 12 amino acids. This chain's CDR3 is CASKTGEDGYTF. CDR3 DNA: TGTGCCAGCAAGACAGGGGAGGATGGCTACACCTTC.

The chain couples TRBV30 to TRBJ2-3; D is perhaps TRBD2 (5 bases). CDR3 size: 14 residues. Deletions cut 0 bases from V and 5 bases from J, with 12 bases between. Per the germline V gene, CDR1 is GTSNPN and CDR2 is SVGIG (reference sequence). The CDR3 bases are TGTGCCTGGAGTGTACTGGGAGCCGGAGATACGCAGTATTTT. This sequence encodes CAWSVLGAGDTQYF.

This rearrangement joins TRBV28 to TRBJ2-7, with TRBD1 identical over 8 bases. Germline V lookup: CDR1 MDHEN, CDR2 SYDVKM. This CDR3 region has 18 residues. V shed 4 bases and J 3 bases; nucleotides not matched to a gene: 17. The CDR3: CASSYYLPAGQGYYEQYF. Written as DNA, the CDR3 is TGTGCCAGCAGTTACTATCTACCTGCCGGACAGGGATACTACGAGCAGTACTTC. Based on the CDR3 plus reference TRBV28 and TRBJ2-7, the full variable domain is DVKVTQSSRYLVKRTGEKVFLECVQDMDHENMFWYRQDPGLGLRLIYFSYDVKMKEKGDIPEGYSVSREKKERFSLILESASTNQTSMYLCASSYYLPAGQGYYEQYFGPGTRLTVT.

The rearrangement uses TRBV5-1 and TRBJ2-7; tentatively, D is TRBD1 (5 bases). V lost 0 bases and J lost 1, with 17 bases in between. This CDR3 comprises 17 residues. Germline V CDR1 and CDR2: SGHRS, YFSETQ. As DNA, the CDR3 is TGCGCCAGCAGCTTGGGGGTTAGCAGGGTTAAGTCCTACGAGCAGTACTTC. Translating it yields CASSLGVSRVKSYEQYF.

This chain uses TRBV12-3 or TRBV12-4 with TRBJ1-4; 7 bases map to TRBD1. The CDR3 extends over 12 amino acids. Trimming at V came to 4 bases and at J to 11 bases, leaving 4 bases not matched to a gene. In nucleotides, the CDR3 is TGTGCCAGCAGTTCCTCAGGGGGGAAACTGTTTTTT. It translates to CASSSSGGKLFF.

This chain connects TRBV19 to TRBJ1-3; 7 bases fit TRBD1. The germline V gene encodes CDR1 LNHDA and CDR2 SQIVND (reference sequence). V shed 6 bases, J shed 2 bases, and the junction held 7 bases outside the gene matches. CDR3 length: 15 amino acids. This CDR3 reads CASSLQGKAGNTIYF. DNA for the CDR3: TGTGCCAGTAGCCTACAGGGGAAAGCTGGAAACACCATATATTTT.

The chain recombines TRBV19 with TRBJ2-1, with a weak D call TRBD1 (5 bases). The germline V gene encodes CDR1 LNHDA and CDR2 SQIVND (reference sequence). Trimming took off 8 bases at V and 4 bases at J, with 15 bases between the two ends. The CDR3 runs to 14 residues. The CDR3 bases are TGTGCCAGTGGCGTCTGGGGCACTTACAATGAGCAGTTCTTC. Translating it yields CASGVWGTYNEQFF.